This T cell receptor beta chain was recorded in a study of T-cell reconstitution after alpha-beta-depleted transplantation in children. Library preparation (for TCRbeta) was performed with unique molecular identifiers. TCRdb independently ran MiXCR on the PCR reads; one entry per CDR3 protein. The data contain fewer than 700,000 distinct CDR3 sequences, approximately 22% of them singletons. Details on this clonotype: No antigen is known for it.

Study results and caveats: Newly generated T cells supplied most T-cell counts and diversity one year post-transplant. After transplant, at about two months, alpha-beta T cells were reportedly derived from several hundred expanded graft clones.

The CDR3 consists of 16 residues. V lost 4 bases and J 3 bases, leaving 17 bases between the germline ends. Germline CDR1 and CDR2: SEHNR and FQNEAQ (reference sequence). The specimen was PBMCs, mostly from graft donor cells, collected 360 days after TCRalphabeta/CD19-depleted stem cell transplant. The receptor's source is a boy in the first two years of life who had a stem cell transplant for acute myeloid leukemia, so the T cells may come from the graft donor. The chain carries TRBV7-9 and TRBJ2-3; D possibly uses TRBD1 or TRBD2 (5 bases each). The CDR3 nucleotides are TGTGCCAGCAGCTCCCTTGGGGGAAGACGTACAGATACGCAGTATTTT. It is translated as CASSSLGGRRTDTQYF.